A selection of T cell receptor beta chains follows, all from one sample in a study of beta chain features in type 1 diabetes. Repertoires were generated with immunoSEQ multiplex PCR, while TCRdb's copy carries only in-frame clones and drops some. The sample yields tens of thousands of clones, about 32% seen once. The material sequenced was stem cell memory CD4+ T cells from blood. The origin of the receptors is a woman aged 18-30 years in good health. Both conserved end residues are part of each CDR3. The size entry is marked missing in some rows and otherwise reads once, few, many or a size class.

clone_size j_call v_call cdr3_aa
few TRBJ2-2 TRBV5-1 CASSSLPAGTGELFF
- TRBJ1-2 TRBV6-5 CASSSRQAYGYTF
- TRBJ1-4 TRBV30 CAWSSGGGRWEKLFF
- TRBJ2-5 TRBV5-1 CASSLGQGVSGETQYF
- TRBJ2-5 TRBV2 CASSEESGLAYGVKTQYF
- TRBJ2-7 TRBV4-2 CASSQGGGSTYEQYF
- TRBJ1-1 TRBV30 CAWRSEGWGTEAFF
- TRBJ2-7 TRBV11-2 CASSSGRPDPSYEQYF
few TRBJ1-1 TRBV5-1 CASSLFTDESAFF
few TRBJ1-2 TRBV6-5 CASSAPPGTDHGYTF
- TRBJ2-1 TRBV7-8 CASSLGAGGPGEQFF
few TRBJ2-2 TRBV7-9 CASSPARHRGQTGELFF
few TRBJ1-1 TRBV13 CASSLQGSNTEAFF
- TRBJ1-5 TRBV18 CASSPGTENQPQHF
- TRBJ2-2 TRBV5-1 CASSFRDRLNTGELFF
few TRBJ2-6 TRBV15 CATSREVPSSGANVLTF
- TRBJ1-1 TRBV19 CASSSPPGTGGLDTEAFF
- TRBJ2-3 TRBV30 CAWTGGYTDTQYF